Each of the 32 T cell receptor beta chains below was sequenced from the same sample in a study of blood T cell repertoires in COVID-19. Assay used: immunoSEQ multiplex PCR; TCRdb lists only in-frame clones, some missing. The repertoire holds approximately 170,000 clones, with 88% as singletons. Sample: peripheral blood. These receptors were obtained from a man in his fifties or sixties who had recovered from COVID-19.

V gene TRBV9 combines with J gene TRBJ2-7, with TRBD2 as a possible D gene (7 bases). This CDR3 has 15 residues. The V and J ends lost 2 bases and 1 base respectively, with 13 bases between them. Germline CDR1 and CDR2: SGDLS and YYNGEE. The CDR3 DNA reads as TGTGCCAGCAGCGTGAGGGGGGGCGCTTCCTACGAGCAGTACTTC. This gives the protein CASSVRGGASYEQYF.

The chain links TRBV7-3 to TRBJ2-7, with 12 bases fitting TRBD1. J gave up 6 bases and V 5 bases, and 8 bases lay outside the gene matches. Germline lookup yields CDR1 SGHTA and CDR2 FQGTGA. The CDR3 is 15 amino acids. The DNA of the CDR3 is TGTGCCAGCAGCAAATGGGGACAGGGGGCGGGCGAGCAGTACTTC. Translated: CASSKWGQGAGEQYF.

The chain uses TRBV19 and TRBJ2-1, with 11 bases aligning to TRBD2. V dropped 2 bases and J dropped 15; count of bases not matched to a gene: 9. This CDR3 is 14 amino acids long. CDR1 is LNHDA, CDR2 SQIVND, per germline (reference sequence). CDR3 in DNA: TGTGCCAGTAGTATATCCCTAGCGGGAGGAGAACTGTTCTTC. Encoded protein: CASSISLAGGELFF.

The chain recombines TRBV2 with TRBJ1-5; TRBD1 matches 11 bases. Looked up from germline, CDR1 is SNHLY and CDR2 is FYNNEI. The ends lost 10 bases at V and 7 bases at J; junction bases unmatched: 12. This CDR3 is built from 15 residues. CDR3 amino acids: CATGEGQGDGQPQHF. DNA of the CDR3: TGTGCCACTGGGGAGGGACAGGGGGACGGACAGCCCCAGCATTTT.

V is TRBV19 and J is TRBJ2-5; 11 bases are a match to TRBD1. V was clipped by 5 bases and J by 5 bases; unmatched bases: 10. Germline assignment: CDR1 LNHDA and CDR2 SQIVND (reference sequence). This CDR3 has 16 residues. This CDR3 is CASSLRTGGERETQYF. The DNA of the CDR3 is TGTGCCAGTAGTCTAAGGACAGGGGGCGAGCGGGAGACCCAGTACTTC.

This clone was found once. The chain couples TRBV19 to TRBJ2-3, with 8 bases aligning to TRBD2. Per germline, CDR1 LNHDA and CDR2 SQIVND (reference sequence). CDR3 length equals 13 residues. With 9 bases clipped from V and 6 bases from J, the junction kept 8 bases outside the gene matches. CDR3: CASRTSMADTQYF. The CDR3 nucleotides are TGTGCCAGCCGGACTAGCATGGCGGATACGCAGTATTTT.

This chain links TRBV3-1 (or the pseudogene TRBV3-2) with TRBJ2-5, with 12 nucleotides matching TRBD2. CDR1 is LGHDT, CDR2 YNNKEL, per germline (reference sequence). CDR3 length: 17 residues. The V gene end was trimmed by 2 bases and the J gene end by 4 bases; junction bases not matched to a gene: 8. This CDR3 reads CASSQRTLAGGGETQYF. DNA for the CDR3: TGTGCCAGCAGCCAACGTACACTAGCGGGGGGTGGAGAGACCCAGTACTTC.

The chain has TRBV15 and TRBJ1-4, with 8 bases lining up with TRBD1. The CDR3 runs to 17 residues. Germline V gene lookup returns CDR1 LNHNV and CDR2 YYDKDF (reference sequence). J was trimmed by 3 bases and V by 0 bases; bases with no gene match: 6. The CDR3 DNA reads TGTGCCACCAGCAGAGAGCGACAGGGGCAACCTAATGAAAAACTGTTTTTT. Translating gives CATSRERQGQPNEKLFF.

J is TRBJ2-3 and V is TRBV3-1 (or the pseudogene TRBV3-2), with D perhaps matching TRBD2 (5 bases). Germline CDR1 and CDR2: LGHDT and YNNKEL (reference sequence). V gave up 4 bases and J gave up 9 bases, with 17 bases separating them. The CDR3 covers 14 residues. DNA for the CDR3: TGTGCCAGCAGCCCTTCGTGGACTGATTTAACGCAGTATTTT. This encodes CASSPSWTDLTQYF.

V and J are TRBV5-1 and TRBJ2-7; 8 nucleotides line up with TRBD1. The CDR3 totals 16 residues. The germline gives CDR1 SGHRS, CDR2 YFSETQ. Trimming cost V 1 base and J 2 bases; bases outside gene matches: 8. The CDR3 spells CASSLTQTGEAYEQYF. In nucleotides, the CDR3 is TGCGCCAGCAGCTTGACCCAGACAGGGGAAGCCTACGAGCAGTACTTC.

This rearrangement joins TRBV5-4 to TRBJ1-2; D is ambiguous. The CDR3 has 14 residues. V was pared by 1 base and J by 7 bases, with 14 bases between. The germline V gene has CDR1 SGHNT and CDR2 YYREEE (reference sequence). The DNA of the CDR3 is TGTGCCAGCAGCTTGAGGACTGCAGTGGGTGGCTACACCTTC. Translating gives CASSLRTAVGGYTF.

The chain couples TRBV30 to TRBJ2-3, with TRBD1 matching over 10 bases. CDR3 length: 16 amino acids. Trimming took 7 bases from V and 0 from J; bases not matched to a gene: 10. Per the germline V gene, CDR1 is GTSNPN and CDR2 is SVGIG (reference sequence). CDR3 sequence (DNA): TGTGCCTCCACTCGGACAGGGGGAACTAGCACAGATACGCAGTATTTT. This codes for CASTRTGGTSTDTQYF.

The J gene is TRBJ1-1, the V gene TRBV18, with D possibly TRBD1 on 5 matching bases. V shed 3 bases and J shed 1 base, with 9 bases lying between them. The CDR3 is made up of 14 amino acids. Looked up from germline, CDR1 is KGHSH and CDR2 is LQKENI. The CDR3 protein is CASSPGTGNTEAFF. In nucleotides, the CDR3 is TGTGCCAGCTCACCGGGAACAGGGAACACTGAAGCTTTCTTT.

The chain's CDR3 is CASSQDFGNRQNTEAFF. CDR3 nucleotides: TGCGCCAGCAGCCAAGATTTCGGGAACAGACAGAACACTGAAGCTTTCTTT. The rearrangement links TRBV4-3 to TRBJ1-1; D unclear. This CDR3 has 17 residues. The V end was cut by 0 bases, the J end by 1 base, with 15 bases between. Germline CDR1 and CDR2: LGHNA and YSLEER.

CDR3 protein: CASSAYRGATEAFF. For the CDR3, the DNA is TGTGCCAGTAGTGCATACAGGGGTGCCACTGAAGCTTTCTTT. The rearrangement joins TRBV19 to TRBJ1-1, with TRBD1 matching 7 bases. The junction had 7 bases not matched to a gene; V was cut back by 5 bases and J by 4 bases. Germline V lookup: CDR1 LNHDA, CDR2 SQIVND (reference sequence). The CDR3 sequence is 14 residues long.

This chain uses TRBV7-9 with TRBJ1-5; D possibly corresponds to TRBD1 (5 bases). CDR3 length: 13 amino acids. The germline V gene encodes CDR1 SEHNR and CDR2 FQNEAQ (reference sequence). V lost 4 bases and J lost 3, with 7 bases in between. CDR3 in amino acids: CASSSGLNQPQHF. In DNA form, the CDR3 reads TGTGCCAGCAGCTCGGGACTCAATCAGCCCCAGCATTTT.

The gene calls are TRBV7-2 and TRBJ1-6; TRBD1 matches 8 bases. The V segment lost 0 bases and the J segment 10 bases; nucleotides outside the gene matches: 5. The CDR3 length is 15 residues. Germline V gives CDR1 SGHTA, CDR2 FQGNSA. CDR3 bases: TGTGCCAGCAGCTTAGCCGGGACAGGCCAGTCACCCCTCCACTTT. It is translated as CASSLAGTGQSPLHF.

The rearrangement links TRBV9 to TRBJ2-7; TRBD2 aligns across 9 bases. The germline CDR1 and CDR2 sequences are SGDLS and YYNGEE. The CDR3 runs to 16 residues. J gave up 2 bases and V 0 bases, and 6 bases lay outside the gene matches. The CDR3 DNA follows: TGTGCCAGCAGCGTAGCCGCGGGAGGGATTCCCTACGAGCAGTACTTC. Amino acids: CASSVAAGGIPYEQYF.

The rearrangement links TRBV29-1 to TRBJ2-7; 14 bases are shared with TRBD2. The ends lost 5 bases at V and 0 bases at J; junction bases unmatched: 15. Germline CDR1 is SQVTM and CDR2 is ANQGSEA. The CDR3 is made up of 19 amino acids. DNA for the CDR3: TGCAGCGTTTCGACAGGGCTTGGACTAGCGGGGGGAACCTCCTACGAGCAGTACTTC. Translating gives CSVSTGLGLAGGTSYEQYF.

The chain joins TRBV2 to TRBJ1-5; no reliable D call. The V end lost 1 base, the J end lost 2 bases, and 12 bases lay between the germline ends. From germline, CDR1 is SNHLY and CDR2 FYNNEI. CDR3 length: 16 residues. CDR3: CASSEGRRVGNQPQHF. In DNA form, the CDR3 reads TGTGCCAGCAGTGAAGGTCGTCGGGTTGGCAATCAGCCCCAGCATTTT.

The V gene is TRBV7-2, the J gene TRBJ2-6, with 7 nucleotides matching TRBD1. V was pared by 5 bases and J by 0 bases, with 4 bases of the junction left unmatched. Germline V lookup: CDR1 SGHTA, CDR2 FQGNSA. This CDR3 has 16 residues. The CDR3 protein is CASSPGQSSGANVLTF. Here the CDR3 DNA reads TGTGCCAGCAGCCCGGGACAGAGCTCTGGGGCCAACGTCCTGACTTTC.

V usage is TRBV29-1 and J usage is TRBJ1-1; 9 bases are a match to TRBD1. V was pared by 7 bases and J by 4 bases, with 10 bases of the junction left unmatched. The CDR3 consists of 14 residues. CDR1 and CDR2 from the germline V gene are SQVTM and ANQGSEA. The CDR3 loop reads CSAFTGGGSTEAFF. CDR3 DNA: TGCAGCGCCTTTACAGGGGGCGGAAGCACTGAAGCTTTCTTT. Looking up the rest from reference TRBV29-1 and TRBJ1-1 gives the full variable domain: SAVISQKPSRDICQRGTSLTIQCQVDSQVTMMFWYRQQPGQSLTLIATANQGSEATYESGFVIDKFPISRPNLTFSTLTVSNMSPEDSSIYLCSAFTGGGSTEAFFGQGTRLTVV.

This clone came up once. The rearrangement links TRBV7-2 to TRBJ1-3; maybe TRBD1 (5 bases). CDR1 and CDR2 (germline): SGHTA, FQGNSA. The CDR3 extends over 14 amino acids. V was trimmed by 4 bases and J by 2 bases, leaving 9 bases between them. CDR3 loop: CASSSFRAGNTIYF. CDR3 bases: TGTGCCAGCAGCTCCTTCAGGGCTGGAAACACCATATATTTT.

V and J are TRBV7-3 and TRBJ2-1; 8 nucleotides match TRBD2. The junction had 6 bases not matched to a gene; V was cut back by 5 bases and J by 0 bases. In germline, CDR1 is SGHTA, CDR2 FQGTGA. The CDR3 sequence is 16 residues long. CDR3 region: CASSPKRGSSYNEQFF. CDR3 DNA sequence: TGTGCCAGCAGCCCGAAGCGGGGGAGCTCCTACAATGAGCAGTTCTTC.

This clone was recorded once. The chain uses TRBV7-3 and TRBJ1-6; D not resolved. V was cut by 5 bases and J by 10 bases, with 15 bases left in between. The CDR3 runs 14 residues. Germline CDR1 reads SGHTA; CDR2 reads FQGTGA. This CDR3 is CASSLGLGWSPLHF. In DNA form, the CDR3 reads TGTGCCAGCAGCCTCGGACTGGGGTGGTCACCCCTCCACTTT. The whole variable domain, remainder taken from reference TRBV7-3 and TRBJ1-6, is GAGVSQTPSNKVTEKGKYVELRCDPISGHTALYWYRQSLGQGPEFLIYFQGTGAADDSGLPNDRFFAVRPEGSVSTLKIQRTERGDSAVYLCASSLGLGWSPLHFGNGTRLTVT.

This clone has more than one count but fewer than ten. The chain couples TRBV6-5 to TRBJ1-2; a possible D gene is TRBD1 (6 bases). Germline loops: CDR1 MNHEY, CDR2 SVGAGI. CDR3 length: 15 residues. V was trimmed by 4 bases and J by 1 base, leaving 13 bases between them. The CDR3 bases are TGTGCCAGCAGTTCCCCAGGGGAGGGTAACTATGGCTACACCTTC. It translates to CASSSPGEGNYGYTF.

The chain combines TRBV6-2 or TRBV6-3 with TRBJ2-3, with D possibly matching TRBD1 (5 bases). In germline, CDR1 is MNHEY, CDR2 SVGEGT. V gave up 6 bases and J gave up 2 bases, with 12 bases separating them. The CDR3 consists of 14 residues. For the CDR3, the DNA is TGTGCCAGCAGCCAACAGGACCTCACAGATACGCAGTATTTT. Protein: CASSQQDLTDTQYF.

The rearrangement links TRBV5-1 to TRBJ1-5, with 7 bases lining up with TRBD1. The ends lost 1 base at V and 7 bases at J; junction bases unmatched: 20. The CDR3 is made up of 19 amino acids. CDR1 SGHRS and CDR2 YFSETQ come from the germline V gene. CDR3 sequence: CASSLPVDREEPASQPQHF. The CDR3, as DNA: TGCGCCAGCAGCTTGCCAGTTGACAGGGAGGAGCCGGCAAGCCAGCCCCAGCATTTT.

The chain has TRBV5-1 and TRBJ1-1, with a possible D match to TRBD1 (5 bases). CDR1 and CDR2 from the germline V gene are SGHRS and YFSETQ. Trimming left V 3 bases short and J 3 bases short, with 15 bases between. This CDR3 is built from 15 residues. In nucleotides, the CDR3 is TGCGCCAGCAGCTCCGGGGGAGGGGCGCACACTGAAGCTTTCTTT. This gives the protein CASSSGGGAHTEAFF.

This chain connects TRBV7-4 to TRBJ2-7; a possible D gene is TRBD1 (5 bases). The V end was cut by 1 base, the J end by 6 bases, with 13 bases between. The germline V gene encodes CDR1 SGHVT and CDR2 SQSDAQ. This CDR3 is built from 14 residues. CDR3 nucleotide sequence: TGTGCCAGCAGCTTAGACATACAGGAGCCCGAGCAGTACTTC. It yields the protein CASSLDIQEPEQYF.

The rearrangement uses TRBV7-7 and TRBJ2-1; D possibly corresponds to TRBD2 (6 bases). In germline, CDR1 is SSHAT, CDR2 FNYEAQ (reference sequence). The CDR3 sequence is 15 residues long. With 5 bases removed from V and 0 bases from J, the gap between germline ends came to 11 bases. Here the CDR3 DNA reads TGTGCCAGCAGCCCTGCGGGGTTCTCCTACAATGAGCAGTTCTTC. As protein: CASSPAGFSYNEQFF.

V and J are TRBV11-2 and TRBJ2-7; 7 bases are a match to TRBD1. Unmatched junction bases numbered 7, after V lost 5 bases and J lost 0 bases. This CDR3 is built from 15 residues. CDR1 and CDR2 from the germline V gene are SGHAT and FQNNGV. The CDR3 nucleotides are TGTGCCAGCAGCGCCAACAGGGGTAGCTCCTACGAGCAGTACTTC. Translated, it gives CASSANRGSSYEQYF.